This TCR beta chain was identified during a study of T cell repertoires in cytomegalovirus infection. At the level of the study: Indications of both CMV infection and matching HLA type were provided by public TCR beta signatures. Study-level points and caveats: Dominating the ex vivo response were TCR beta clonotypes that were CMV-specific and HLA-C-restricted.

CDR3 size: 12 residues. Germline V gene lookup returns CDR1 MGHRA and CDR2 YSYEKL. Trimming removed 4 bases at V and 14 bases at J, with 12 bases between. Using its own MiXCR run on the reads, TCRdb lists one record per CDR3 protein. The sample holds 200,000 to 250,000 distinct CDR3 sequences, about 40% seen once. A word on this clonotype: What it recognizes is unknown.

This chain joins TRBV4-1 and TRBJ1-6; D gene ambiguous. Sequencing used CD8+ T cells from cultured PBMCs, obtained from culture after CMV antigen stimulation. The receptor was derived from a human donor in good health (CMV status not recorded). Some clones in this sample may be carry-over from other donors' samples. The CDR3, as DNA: TGCGCCAGCAGCCCCAACCGGGAGGCCCTCCACTTT. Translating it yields CASSPNREALHF.